These T cell receptor beta chains were read from a single sample in a study of OX40 agonist ivuxolimab in advanced cancers. TCRdb's table, derived via immunoSEQ multiplex PCR, lists solely in-frame clones and lacks some. The sample lists approximately 67,000 clones, 85% to 95% occurring once. Sample: CD4+ or CD8+ T cells sorted from blood, taken in a trial of the OX40 agonist ivuxolimab. These receptors were taken from an adult with an advanced solid tumor such as melanoma, head and neck, liver or kidney cancer. The CDR3 runs from the conserved cysteine through the conserved F or W. A D gene is named only where the DNA matches it firmly.

j_call d_call v_call cdr3_nt cdr3_aa
TRBJ1-1 - TRBV4-3 TGCGCCAGCAGCCAGGACCCAGGACAGAACACTGAAGCTTTCTTT CASSQDPGQNTEAFF
TRBJ2-3 - TRBV25-1 TGTGCCAGCAGTGAATCAGGATCCCCCCGGATAGAGACAGATACGCAGTATTTT CASSESGSPRIETDTQYF
TRBJ2-4 - TRBV7-9 TGTGCCAGCAGCTTAGATTCACGCGCCAAAAACATTCAGTACTTC CASSLDSRAKNIQYF
TRBJ1-5 TRBD1 TRBV15 TGTGCCACCAGCTCGACAGGGGGCGTCAATCAGCCCCAGCATTTT CATSSTGGVNQPQHF
TRBJ2-1 TRBD1 TRBV28 TGTGCCAGCAGTTTTCCCTCGACAGGGGGGAATGAGCAGTTCTTC CASSFPSTGGNEQFF
TRBJ2-7 - TRBV7-9 TGTGCCAGCAGCTTAGGACAGGGAGGTAGCGAGCAGTACTTC CASSLGQGGSEQYF
TRBJ2-2 - TRBV19 TGTGCCAGTAGCCCCCTGTCGCCCTCCGGGGAGCTGTTTTTT CASSPLSPSGELFF
TRBJ2-1 - TRBV11-3 TGTGCCAGCAGCGGGCGTGGCGGCAATGAGCAGTTCTTC CASSGRGGNEQFF
TRBJ2-7 - TRBV19 TGTGCCAGTAGTCCAGCGACAGGAACCTACGAGCAGTACTTC CASSPATGTYEQYF
TRBJ2-1 TRBD2 TRBV2 TGTGCCAGCAGCGGACTAGCGGGAGTATACAATGAGCAGTTCTTC CASSGLAGVYNEQFF
TRBJ2-6 - TRBV4-2 TGTGCCAGCAGCCAAGGGGGGTCTGGGGCCAACGTCCTGACTTTC CASSQGGSGANVLTF
TRBJ2-7 - TRBV5-4 TGTGCCAGCAGCTCCCCGGAGGACTACGAGCAGTACTTC CASSSPEDYEQYF
TRBJ1-1 - TRBV25-1 TGTGCCAGCAGTGTAACGTATATGAACACTGAAGCTTTCTTT CASSVTYMNTEAFF
TRBJ1-5 - TRBV6-1 TGTGCCAGCAGGGAGGGGGTTACGGACAATCAGCCCCAGCATTTT CASREGVTDNQPQHF
TRBJ1-2 - TRBV4-3 TGCGCCAGCAGCCAAGATAGAGGGGAGCTTGGCTACACCTTC CASSQDRGELGYTF